A selection of T cell receptor beta chains follows, all from one sample in a study of vaccination and CD4 T cells after COVID-19. For these receptors, no antigen is known. TCRdb re-called the PCR reads through MiXCR, storing one row per CDR3 protein. The table includes about 11,000 distinct CDR3 sequences, around 50% detected once. Sequenced sample: CD4+ T cells from blood, cultured in vitro. Every receptor here comes from a human donor who had recovered from COVID-19. The CDR3 runs from the conserved cysteine through the conserved F or W. A D gene is named only where the DNA matches it firmly. Clone size, where shown, is once, few, many, or a class for clones that have expanded.

TRBD2,-,TRBJ2-5,TRBV28,CASSQGGARETQYF,TGTGCCAGCAGTCAGGGAGGGGCTCGGGAGACCCAGTACTTC
-,-,TRBJ2-7,TRBV20-1,CSARRGIIQSSYEQYF,TGCAGTGCTAGGAGGGGGATAATACAGAGCTCCTACGAGCAGTACTTC
TRBD2,-,TRBJ2-1,TRBV2,CASSLGLDEQFF,TGTGCCAGCAGTCTGGGACTAGACGAGCAGTTCTTC
TRBD2,few,TRBJ2-3,TRBV6-5,CASSYHTSGGTDTQYF,TGTGCCAGCAGTTACCATACTAGCGGGGGCACAGATACGCAGTATTTT
-,-,TRBJ2-2,TRBV6-1,CASSAGRANTGELFF,TGTGCCAGCAGTGCGGGACGGGCGAACACCGGGGAGCTGTTTTTT
TRBD1,few,TRBJ1-5,TRBV20-1,CSAGTGGFQPQHF,TGCAGTGCCGGGACAGGGGGATTTCAGCCCCAGCATTTT
TRBD1,few,TRBJ2-7,TRBV2,CASSRGQSEQYF,TGTGCCAGCAGCCGGGGACAGAGTGAGCAGTACTTC
TRBD2,few,TRBJ2-5,TRBV2,CASSKTGTSGSETQYF,TGTGCCAGCAGTAAAACCGGGACTAGCGGGAGTGAGACCCAGTACTTC
TRBD2,-,TRBJ2-7,TRBV6-4,CASSPVAGDRDEQYF,TGTGCCAGCAGTCCGGTAGCGGGAGACCGCGACGAGCAGTACTTC
-,-,TRBJ2-3,TRBV20-1,CSPPGLFTDTQYF,TGCAGTCCCCCGGGCCTATTTACAGATACGCAGTATTTT
-,-,TRBJ1-1,TRBV7-8,CASSLNEAEAFF,TGTGCCAGCAGCCTTAACGAGGCTGAAGCTTTCTTT
TRBD1,-,TRBJ1-2,TRBV20-1,CSAWRAVGQGYYGYTF,TGCAGTGCCTGGAGGGCGGTCGGACAGGGGTACTATGGCTACACCTTC
TRBD2,-,TRBJ2-1,TRBV7-3,CASSLKGGLAGPNEQFF,TGTGCCAGCAGCTTAAAAGGGGGACTAGCGGGACCAAATGAGCAGTTCTTC
-,-,TRBJ2-1,TRBV21-1,CASSKAQRASYNEQFF,TGTGCCAGCAGCAAAGCTCAGCGGGCGTCCTACAATGAGCAGTTCTTC
-,-,TRBJ2-2,TRBV28,CASSLTGQMNTGELFF,TGTGCCAGCAGTTTAACGGGACAAATGAACACCGGGGAGCTGTTTTTT
-,few,TRBJ1-6,TRBV6-5,CASSSYDRNNSPLHF,TGTGCCAGCAGTTCCTACGACAGGAATAATTCACCCCTCCACTTT
TRBD1,-,TRBJ2-3,TRBV7-2,CASSRGQGSDTQYF,TGTGCCAGCAGCCGCGGACAGGGGTCAGATACGCAGTATTTT
TRBD1,-,TRBJ1-2,TRBV6-2/TRBV6-3,CASRRQQGANRLTNYGYTF,TGTGCCAGCAGGAGACAACAGGGGGCGAATCGTCTAACTAACTATGGCTACACCTTC
-,-,TRBJ1-1,TRBV18,CAGSPTGTRGTEAFF,TGTGCCGGCTCACCCACAGGGACCCGGGGCACTGAAGCTTTCTTT
-,-,TRBJ1-5,TRBV18,CASSQDSNQPQHF,TGTGCCAGCTCCCAGGACAGCAATCAGCCCCAGCATTTT
-,-,TRBJ2-2,TRBV7-2,CASSERTGTPTTGELFF,TGTGCCAGCAGCGAGCGGACCGGGACCCCGACGACCGGGGAGCTGTTTTTT